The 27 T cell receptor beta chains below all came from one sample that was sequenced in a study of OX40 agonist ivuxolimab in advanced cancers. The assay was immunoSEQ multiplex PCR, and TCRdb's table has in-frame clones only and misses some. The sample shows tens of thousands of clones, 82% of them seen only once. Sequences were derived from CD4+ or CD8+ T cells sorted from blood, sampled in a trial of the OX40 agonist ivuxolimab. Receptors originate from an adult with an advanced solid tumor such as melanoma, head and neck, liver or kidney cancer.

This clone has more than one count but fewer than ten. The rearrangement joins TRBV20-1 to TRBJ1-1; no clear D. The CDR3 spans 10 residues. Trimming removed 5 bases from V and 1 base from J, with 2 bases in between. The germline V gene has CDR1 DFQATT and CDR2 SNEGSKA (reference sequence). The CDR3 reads CSAGNTEAFF. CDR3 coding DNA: TGCAGTGCTGGGAACACTGAAGCTTTCTTT.

The CDR3 sequence is CASSLDRVGAYEQYF. In DNA, the CDR3 is TGTGCCAGCAGTCTAGACAGGGTTGGGGCCTACGAGCAGTACTTC. This sequence joins TRBV28 and TRBJ2-7; 7 nucleotides line up with TRBD1. CDR1 is MDHEN and CDR2 is SYDVKM in the germline V gene. The CDR3 is 15 residues long. Trimming took 5 bases from V and 2 from J; bases not matched to a gene: 9.

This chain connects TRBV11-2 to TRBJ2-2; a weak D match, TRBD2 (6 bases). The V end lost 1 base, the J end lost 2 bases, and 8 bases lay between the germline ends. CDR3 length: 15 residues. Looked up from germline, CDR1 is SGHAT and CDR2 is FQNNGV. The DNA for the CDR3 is TGTGCCAGCAGCTTAGCGGGACTCAACACCGGGGAGCTGTTTTTT. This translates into CASSLAGLNTGELFF. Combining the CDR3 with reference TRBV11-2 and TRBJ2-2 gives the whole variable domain EAGVAQSPRYKIIEKRQSVAFWCNPISGHATLYWYQQILGQGPKLLIQFQNNGVVDDSQLPKDRFSAERLKGVDSTLKIQPAKLEDSAVYLCASSLAGLNTGELFFGEGSRLTVL.

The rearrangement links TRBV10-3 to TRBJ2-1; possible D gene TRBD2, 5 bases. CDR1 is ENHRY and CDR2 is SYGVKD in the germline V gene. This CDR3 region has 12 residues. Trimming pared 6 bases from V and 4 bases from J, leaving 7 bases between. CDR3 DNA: TGTGCCATCAGGGACTCTTACAATGAGCAGTTCTTC. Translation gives CAIRDSYNEQFF.

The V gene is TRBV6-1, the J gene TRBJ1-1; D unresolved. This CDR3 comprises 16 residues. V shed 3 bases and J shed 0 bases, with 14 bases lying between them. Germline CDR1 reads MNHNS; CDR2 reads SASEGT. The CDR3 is CASSDLPTGMNTEAFF. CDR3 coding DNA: TGTGCCAGCAGTGATCTCCCAACGGGCATGAACACTGAAGCTTTCTTT.

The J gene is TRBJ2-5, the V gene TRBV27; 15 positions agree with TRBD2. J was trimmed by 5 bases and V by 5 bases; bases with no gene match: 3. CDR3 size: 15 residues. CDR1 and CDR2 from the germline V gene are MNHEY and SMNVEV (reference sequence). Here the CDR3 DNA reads TGTGCCAGCAGTAGGGGACTAGCGGGAGGCGAGACCCAGTACTTC. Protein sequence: CASSRGLAGGETQYF.

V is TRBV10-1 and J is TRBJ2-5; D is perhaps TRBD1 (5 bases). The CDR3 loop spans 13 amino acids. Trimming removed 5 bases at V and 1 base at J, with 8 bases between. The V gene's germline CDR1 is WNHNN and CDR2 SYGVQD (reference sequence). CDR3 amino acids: CASSRDSQETQYF. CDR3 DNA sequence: TGCGCCAGCAGTCGTGACAGCCAAGAGACCCAGTACTTC.

The CDR3 DNA reads TGTGCCAGCAGCTACATTGGGTGGGAGCAGTTCTTC. Translated: CASSYIGWEQFF. V usage is TRBV7-9 and J usage is TRBJ2-1; D call uncertain. The germline CDR1 and CDR2 sequences are SEHNR and FQNEAQ (reference sequence). Deletions cut 4 bases from V and 10 bases from J, with 11 bases between. The CDR3 runs to 12 residues.

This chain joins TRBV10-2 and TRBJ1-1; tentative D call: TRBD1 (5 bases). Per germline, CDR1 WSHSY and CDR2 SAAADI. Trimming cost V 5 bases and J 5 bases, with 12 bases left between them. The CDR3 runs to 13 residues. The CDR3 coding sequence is TGCGCCAGCAGTACTGGGGGATGGACTGAAGCTTTCTTT. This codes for CASSTGGWTEAFF.

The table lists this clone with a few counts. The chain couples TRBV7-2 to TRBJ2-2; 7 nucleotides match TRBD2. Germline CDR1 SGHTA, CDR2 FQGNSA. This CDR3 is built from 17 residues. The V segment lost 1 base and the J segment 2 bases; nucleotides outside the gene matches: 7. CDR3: CASSLDWPSGNTGELFF. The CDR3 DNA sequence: TGTGCCAGCAGCTTAGACTGGCCTAGCGGAAACACCGGGGAGCTGTTTTTT.

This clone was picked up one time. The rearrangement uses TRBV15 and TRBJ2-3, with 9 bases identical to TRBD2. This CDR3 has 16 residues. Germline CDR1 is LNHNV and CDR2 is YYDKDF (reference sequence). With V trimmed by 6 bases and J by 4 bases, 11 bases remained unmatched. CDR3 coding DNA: TGTGCCACCAGGGTAGACGGGGCGGGAGGGCCAGATACGCAGTATTTT. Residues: CATRVDGAGGPDTQYF.

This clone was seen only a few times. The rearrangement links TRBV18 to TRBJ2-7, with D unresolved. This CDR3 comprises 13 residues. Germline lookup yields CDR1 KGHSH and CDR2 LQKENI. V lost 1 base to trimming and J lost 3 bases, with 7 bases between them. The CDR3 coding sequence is TGTGCCAGCTCACCACTACAGAACTACGAGCAGTACTTC. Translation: CASSPLQNYEQYF.

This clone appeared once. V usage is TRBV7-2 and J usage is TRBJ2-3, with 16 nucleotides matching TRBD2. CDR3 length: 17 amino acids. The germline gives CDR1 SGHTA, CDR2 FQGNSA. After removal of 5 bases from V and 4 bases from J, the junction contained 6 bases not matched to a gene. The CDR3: CASSPWGLAGGADTQYF. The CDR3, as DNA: TGTGCCAGCAGCCCTTGGGGACTAGCGGGAGGGGCAGATACGCAGTATTTT.

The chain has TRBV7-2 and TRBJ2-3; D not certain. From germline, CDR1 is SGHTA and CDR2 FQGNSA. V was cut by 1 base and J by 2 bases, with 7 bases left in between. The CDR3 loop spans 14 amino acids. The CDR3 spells CASSLDGSTDTQYF. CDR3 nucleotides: TGTGCCAGCAGCTTAGACGGATCCACAGATACGCAGTATTTT.

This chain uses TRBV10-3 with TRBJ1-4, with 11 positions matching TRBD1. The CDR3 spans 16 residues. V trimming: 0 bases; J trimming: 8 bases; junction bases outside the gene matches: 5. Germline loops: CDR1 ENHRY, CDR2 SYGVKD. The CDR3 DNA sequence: TGTGCCATCAGTGAGTCTGGACAGGGGGCTTACGAAAAACTGTTTTTT. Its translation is CAISESGQGAYEKLFF.

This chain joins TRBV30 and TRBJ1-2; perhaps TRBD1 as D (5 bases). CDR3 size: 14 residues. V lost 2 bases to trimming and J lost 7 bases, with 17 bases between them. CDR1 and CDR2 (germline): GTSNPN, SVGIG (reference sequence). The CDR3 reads CAWSRSFTGSGYTF. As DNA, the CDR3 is TGTGCCTGGAGTCGCTCATTTACAGGTTCTGGCTACACCTTC.

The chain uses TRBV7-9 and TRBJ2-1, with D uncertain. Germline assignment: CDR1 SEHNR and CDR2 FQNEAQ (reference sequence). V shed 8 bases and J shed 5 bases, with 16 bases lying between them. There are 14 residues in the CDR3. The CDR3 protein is CASVTDRGNNEQFF. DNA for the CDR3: TGTGCCAGCGTAACAGACCGAGGTAACAATGAGCAGTTCTTC.

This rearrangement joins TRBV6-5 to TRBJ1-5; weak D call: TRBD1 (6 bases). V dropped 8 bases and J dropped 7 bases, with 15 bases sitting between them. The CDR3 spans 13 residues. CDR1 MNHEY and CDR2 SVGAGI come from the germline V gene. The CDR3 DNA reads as TGTGCCAGCGGAACGGGGGGCGAACAGCCCCAGCATTTT. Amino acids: CASGTGGEQPQHF.

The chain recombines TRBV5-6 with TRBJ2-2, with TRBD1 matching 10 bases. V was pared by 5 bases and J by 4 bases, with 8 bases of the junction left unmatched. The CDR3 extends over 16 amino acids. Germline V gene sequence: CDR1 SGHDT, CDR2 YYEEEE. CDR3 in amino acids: CASSKTGGLVTGELFF. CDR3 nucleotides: TGTGCCAGCAGTAAGACAGGGGGCCTCGTCACCGGGGAGCTGTTTTTT.

CDR3 residues: CASSQGSTNEKLFF. For the CDR3, the DNA is TGTGCCAGCAGTCAGGGATCAACTAATGAAAAACTGTTTTTT. V and J are TRBV6-4 and TRBJ1-4, with D possibly TRBD1 on 5 matching bases. Germline V gene sequence: CDR1 MRHNA, CDR2 SNTAGT. The CDR3 length is 14 residues. The V and J ends lost 5 bases and 0 bases respectively, with 7 bases between them.

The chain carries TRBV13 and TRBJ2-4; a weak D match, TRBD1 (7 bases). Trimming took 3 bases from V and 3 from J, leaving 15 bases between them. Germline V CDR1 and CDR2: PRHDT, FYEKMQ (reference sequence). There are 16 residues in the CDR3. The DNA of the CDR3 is TGTGCCAGCAGCTTGGGCAGACAGGGAGGCAAAAACATTCAGTACTTC. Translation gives CASSLGRQGGKNIQYF.

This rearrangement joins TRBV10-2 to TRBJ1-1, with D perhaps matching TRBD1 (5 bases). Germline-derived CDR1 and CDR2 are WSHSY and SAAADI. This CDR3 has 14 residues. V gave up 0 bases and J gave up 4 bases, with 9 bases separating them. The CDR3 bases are TGCGCCAGCAGTGAGTCCAGGGACGGCACTGAAGCTTTCTTT. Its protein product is CASSESRDGTEAFF.

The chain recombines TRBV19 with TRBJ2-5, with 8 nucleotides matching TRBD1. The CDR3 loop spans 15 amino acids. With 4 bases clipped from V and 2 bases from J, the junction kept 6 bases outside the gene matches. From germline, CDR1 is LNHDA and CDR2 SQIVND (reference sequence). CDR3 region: CASSRQGPTQETQYF. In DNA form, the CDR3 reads TGTGCCAGTAGTAGACAGGGGCCTACTCAAGAGACCCAGTACTTC.

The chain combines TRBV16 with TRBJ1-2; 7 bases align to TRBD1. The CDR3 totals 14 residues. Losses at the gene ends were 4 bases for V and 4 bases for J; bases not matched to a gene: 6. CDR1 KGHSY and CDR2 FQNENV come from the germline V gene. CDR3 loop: CASSPQGEGYGYTF. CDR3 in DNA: TGTGCCAGCAGCCCTCAGGGGGAAGGCTATGGCTACACCTTC.

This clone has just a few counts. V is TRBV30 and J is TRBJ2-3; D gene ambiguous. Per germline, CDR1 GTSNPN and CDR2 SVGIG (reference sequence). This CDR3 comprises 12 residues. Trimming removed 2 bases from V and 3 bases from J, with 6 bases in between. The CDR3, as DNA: TGTGCCTGGAGTCCTTTTACAGATACGCAGTATTTT. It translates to CAWSPFTDTQYF.

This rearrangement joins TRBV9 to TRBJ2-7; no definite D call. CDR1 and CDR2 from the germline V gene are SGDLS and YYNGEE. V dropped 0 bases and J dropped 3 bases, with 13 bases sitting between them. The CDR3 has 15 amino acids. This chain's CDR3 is CASSVGSKAYYEQYF. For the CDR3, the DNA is TGTGCCAGCAGCGTAGGGAGCAAGGCCTACTACGAGCAGTACTTC. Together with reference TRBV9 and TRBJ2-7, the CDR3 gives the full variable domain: DSGVTQTPKHLITATGQRVTLRCSPRSGDLSVYWYQQSLDQGLQFLIQYYNGEERAKGNILERFSAQQFPDLHSELNLSSLELGDSALYFCASSVGSKAYYEQYFGPGTRLTVT.

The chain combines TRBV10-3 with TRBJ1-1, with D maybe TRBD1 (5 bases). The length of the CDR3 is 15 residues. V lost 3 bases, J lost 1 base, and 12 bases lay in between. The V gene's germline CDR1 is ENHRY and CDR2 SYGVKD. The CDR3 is CAISDWGRGNTEAFF. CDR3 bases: TGTGCCATCAGTGACTGGGGACGTGGGAACACTGAAGCTTTCTTT.